These 17 T cell receptor beta chains were sequenced from one sample in a study of blood T cell repertoires in COVID-19. TCRdb's copy holds only in-frame clones and misses some; the assay was immunoSEQ multiplex PCR. The sample yields 270,000 or so clones, around nine tenths seen once. Sequences were obtained from PBMCs or T cells enriched from blood (not recorded which). The receptors originated from a young woman who had recovered from COVID-19.

CDR3 bases: TGTGCCAGCAGCTTTCTCGGTCCCTACGAGCAGTACTTC. Protein: CASSFLGPYEQYF. The chain employs TRBV7-9 and TRBJ2-7; D remains ambiguous. V was trimmed by 3 bases and J by 2 bases, leaving 8 bases between them. Germline assignment: CDR1 SEHNR and CDR2 FQNEAQ (reference sequence). This CDR3 contains 13 residues.

The chain employs TRBV13 and TRBJ2-3; 9 bases map to TRBD2. Germline loops: CDR1 PRHDT, CDR2 FYEKMQ (reference sequence). The CDR3 is 15 residues long. V dropped 5 bases and J dropped 4; count of bases not matched to a gene: 7. The CDR3 nucleotides read TGTGCCAGCAGCATCGCGGGGGGGCAGGCAGATACGCAGTATTTT. Its translation: CASSIAGGQADTQYF.

This chain connects TRBV2 to TRBJ1-5; D unresolved. Germline CDR1 and CDR2: SNHLY and FYNNEI. The CDR3 contains 14 residues. Trimming removed 5 bases from V and 5 bases from J, with 13 bases in between. The CDR3 nucleotides are TGTGCCAGCAGTAATGTTAGGACTGATCAGCCCCAGCATTTT. Its protein is CASSNVRTDQPQHF.

The gene calls are TRBV19 and TRBJ1-1; D is unclear. The CDR3 totals 13 residues. V shed 4 bases and J shed 1 base, with 7 bases lying between them. In germline, CDR1 is LNHDA, CDR2 SQIVND (reference sequence). The CDR3 sequence is CASSTSGNTEAFF. DNA of the CDR3: TGTGCCAGTAGTACCTCCGGGAACACTGAAGCTTTCTTT.

The genes are TRBV7-2 and TRBJ1-1, with D possibly being TRBD1 (5 bases). V shed 0 bases and J shed 4 bases, with 12 bases lying between them. CDR3 length equals 15 residues. Germline CDR1 is SGHTA and CDR2 is FQGNSA. CDR3 DNA sequence: TGTGCCAGCAGCTTAGCCCTCGGGGGGGGCACTGAAGCTTTCTTT. Its protein is CASSLALGGGTEAFF.

This chain connects TRBV19 to TRBJ2-3, with a possible D match to TRBD1 (6 bases). The CDR3 is 14 amino acids. The germline V and J ends were trimmed by 9 bases and 5 bases, with 18 bases remaining between them. Germline lookup yields CDR1 LNHDA and CDR2 SQIVND (reference sequence). The CDR3 sequence is CASHNTLGGDTQYF. CDR3 in DNA: TGTGCCAGCCACAACACACTAGGGGGAGATACGCAGTATTTT.

The chain is built from TRBV18 and TRBJ2-7, with a possible D match to TRBD1 (7 bases). Trimming shortened V by 3 bases and J by 4 bases, and 16 bases separated the two germline ends. In germline, CDR1 is KGHSH, CDR2 LQKENI. This CDR3 comprises 15 residues. The CDR3 spells CASSPAGQHNYEQYF. CDR3 DNA sequence: TGTGCCAGCTCACCGGCGGGACAGCATAATTACGAGCAGTACTTC.

This chain uses TRBV30 with TRBJ1-2, with unresolved D. The CDR3 runs to 15 residues. Trimming took 3 bases from V and 3 from J, leaving 17 bases between them. Germline V lookup: CDR1 GTSNPN, CDR2 SVGIG (reference sequence). The DNA of the CDR3 is TGTGCCTGGAGAGTTTCCCTCCAGCGCGACTATGGCTACACCTTC. This translates into CAWRVSLQRDYGYTF.

The chain is built from TRBV27 and TRBJ2-1; D remains unclear. V lost 5 bases to trimming and J lost 4 bases, with 6 bases between them. CDR3 length: 12 residues. Germline assignment: CDR1 MNHEY and CDR2 SMNVEV (reference sequence). CDR3 DNA sequence: TGTGCCAGCAGTCCCGGGTACAATGAGCAGTTCTTC. This codes for CASSPGYNEQFF.

V and J are TRBV18 and TRBJ2-1, with TRBD1 identical over 7 bases. The CDR3 is 15 residues long. CDR1 is KGHSH, CDR2 LQKENI, per germline. V shed 2 bases and J 7 bases; nucleotides not matched to a gene: 8. In DNA, the CDR3 is TGTGCCAGCTCACCAATTCAGGACAGGCCTAATGAGCAGTTCTTC. It is translated as CASSPIQDRPNEQFF.

The CDR3 reads CASIFGENTEAFF. CDR3 sequence (DNA): TGTGCCAGCATTTTCGGGGAGAACACTGAAGCTTTCTTT. The chain recombines TRBV7-9 with TRBJ1-1; no clear D gene. Germline-derived CDR1 and CDR2 are SEHNR and FQNEAQ (reference sequence). Between the trimmed V and J ends, which lost 7 bases and 1 base, there was a span of 10 bases. CDR3 length equals 13 residues.

The gene calls are TRBV6-5 and TRBJ1-2; no clear D. Germline CDR1 reads MNHEY; CDR2 reads SVGAGI. The V end lost 4 bases, the J end lost 4 bases, and 7 bases lay between the germline ends. CDR3 size: 12 residues. CDR3 loop: CASSLGSYGYTF. Here the CDR3 DNA reads TGTGCCAGCAGTTTAGGGAGCTATGGCTACACCTTC.

V gene TRBV25-1 combines with J gene TRBJ2-3, with D tentatively TRBD1 (6 bases). The CDR3 consists of 14 residues. The V and J ends lost 11 bases and 0 bases respectively, with 15 bases between them. Germline V gives CDR1 MGHDK, CDR2 SYGVNS. CDR3 in DNA: TGTGCCCCTGCAGGACAGCCGAGCACAGATACGCAGTATTTT. It yields the protein CAPAGQPSTDTQYF.

This sequence joins TRBV28 and TRBJ1-4; perhaps TRBD1 as D (5 bases). From germline, CDR1 is MDHEN and CDR2 SYDVKM. The CDR3 covers 14 residues. Trimming removed 5 bases at V and 4 bases at J, with 11 bases between. The CDR3 loop is CASSAGRGNEKLFF. The CDR3 coding sequence is TGTGCCAGCAGTGCCGGGAGGGGTAATGAAAAACTGTTTTTT. The whole variable domain, filled in from reference TRBV28 and TRBJ1-4, reads DVKVTQSSRYLVKRTGEKVFLECVQDMDHENMFWYRQDPGLGLRLIYFSYDVKMKEKGDIPEGYSVSREKKERFSLILESASTNQTSMYLCASSAGRGNEKLFFGSGTQLSVL.

About this clone itself: A read error may account for a junction end that differs from germline. The genes are TRBV2 and TRBJ2-2; the D gene is possibly TRBD1 (5 bases). Per the germline V gene, CDR1 is SNHLY and CDR2 is FYNNEI. The CDR3 is 16 residues long. For the CDR3, the DNA is TGTGCCAGCACTGAAGGGGTGAGGCGTGGCACCGGGGAGCTGTTTTTT. Translated, it gives CASTEGVRRGTGELFF.

This clone was seen a single time. The CDR3 sequence is CATARGTGVRSEKLFF. CDR3 DNA: TGTGCCACAGCCAGGGGGACAGGGGTCCGCAGTGAAAAACTGTTTTTT. This chain connects TRBV27 to TRBJ1-4; 10 bases are a match to TRBD1. The length of the CDR3 is 16 residues. CDR1 is MNHEY and CDR2 is SMNVEV in the germline V gene (reference sequence). J was trimmed by 7 bases and V by 10 bases; bases with no gene match: 15.

The V call is TRBV19, the J call TRBJ2-3; TRBD2 matches at 13 bases. From germline, CDR1 is LNHDA and CDR2 SQIVND (reference sequence). V shed 4 bases and J 2 bases; nucleotides not matched to a gene: 3. This CDR3 has 16 residues. In DNA, the CDR3 is TGTGCCAGTAGTAGAGGGACTAGCGGGGTCACAGATACGCAGTATTTT. It is translated as CASSRGTSGVTDTQYF. Supplemented by reference TRBV19 and TRBJ2-3, the full variable domain reads DGGITQSPKYLFRKEGQNVTLSCEQNLNHDAMYWYRQDPGQGLRLIYYSQIVNDFQKGDIAEGYSVSREKKESFPLTVTSAQKNPTAFYLCASSRGTSGVTDTQYFGPGTRLTVL.